Listed below are T cell receptor beta chains from one sample, sequenced in a study of vaccination effects on CD4 cells after COVID-19. The antigens of these receptors remain unknown. Repertoires were generated with immunoSEQ multiplex PCR, while TCRdb's copy carries only in-frame clones and drops some. Altogether about 13,000 clones are present, around two thirds being singletons, with the ten largest covering around a third. The input for sequencing was CD4+ T cells from PBMCs cultured with HCoV-NL63 spike peptides, taken after COVID-19 vaccination. The receptors originated from a human donor who had a prior SARS-CoV-2 infection. CDR3s include the opening cysteine and the closing phenylalanine or tryptophan. Each record gives: J gene, V gene, D gene, clone size, CDR3 protein, CDR3 DNA. The D gene is left open where the match is weak. The size entry is marked missing in some rows and otherwise reads once, few, many or a size class.

>TRBJ1-3|TRBV6-6|TRBD1|.
CASSRSGTGNAGNTIYF
TGTGCCAGCAGTCGGTCGGGGACAGGGAACGCTGGAAACACCATATATTTT
>TRBJ2-7|TRBV27|.|.
CASSSNGGTDLKASYEQYF
TGTGCCAGCAGTTCGAATGGGGGGACAGATTTGAAAGCCTCCTACGAGCAGTACTTC
>TRBJ2-3|TRBV30|TRBD2|.
CAWSVGAGGITDTQYF
TGTGCCTGGAGTGTGGGAGCGGGGGGGATCACAGATACGCAGTATTTT
>TRBJ1-4|TRBV7-8|.|.
CASSSGWVGEKLFF
TGTGCCAGCAGCTCAGGGTGGGTTGGTGAAAAACTGTTTTTT
>TRBJ2-3|TRBV7-9|TRBD2|.
CASSERAGYTDTQYF
TGTGCCAGCAGCGAGAGAGCGGGGTACACAGATACGCAGTATTTT
>TRBJ2-1|TRBV7-2|.|.
CASSSRTGANHGEQFF
TGTGCCAGCAGCTCCAGAACCGGGGCAAATCACGGTGAGCAGTTCTTC
>TRBJ1-5|TRBV21-1|.|.
CASSARVEESNQPQHF
TGTGCCAGCAGCGCCAGGGTAGAAGAAAGCAATCAGCCCCAGCATTTT
>TRBJ2-7|TRBV5-1|TRBD2|.
CASSWGTTSGRANEQYF
TGCGCCAGCAGCTGGGGGACGACTAGCGGGAGGGCAAACGAGCAGTACTTC
>TRBJ2-7|TRBV4-3|.|.
CASSQTIGGPGYEQYF
TGCGCCAGCAGCCAGACTATAGGGGGTCCTGGGTACGAGCAGTACTTC
>TRBJ2-1|TRBV12-5|TRBD2|.
CASALGASGRDEQFF
TGTGCTAGTGCCCTTGGGGCTAGCGGGCGAGATGAGCAGTTCTTC
>TRBJ1-1|TRBV6-5|TRBD1|.
CASSSPPGQLDTEAFF
TGTGCCAGCAGTTCCCCGCCGGGACAGCTTGACACTGAAGCTTTCTTT
>TRBJ2-3|TRBV11-2|.|large
CASSPGDHTDTQYF
TGTGCCAGCAGCCCAGGGGACCACACAGATACGCAGTATTTT
>TRBJ1-2|TRBV5-1|.|.
CASSLAGGDGYTF
TGCGCCAGCAGCCTGGCCGGGGGCGATGGCTACACCTTC
>TRBJ1-1|TRBV9|.|few
CASSVVQNTEAFF
TGTGCCAGCAGCGTAGTACAGAACACTGAAGCTTTCTTT
>TRBJ2-7|TRBV7-2|TRBD2|.
CASSYKALAGGLYEQYF
TGTGCCAGCAGCTATAAGGCACTAGCGGGGGGTCTCTACGAGCAGTACTTC
>TRBJ2-3|TRBV6-5|TRBD1|.
CASSPTGDTDTQYF
TGTGCCAGCAGTCCGACAGGGGACACAGATACGCAGTATTTT
>TRBJ1-2|TRBV12-3/TRBV12-4|TRBD1|.
CASSRDSGGYTF
TGTGCCAGCAGCCGGGACAGCGGGGGCTACACCTTC
>TRBJ1-4|TRBV27|.|once
CASRPPGDLTNEKLFF
TGTGCCAGCAGACCCCCAGGGGACCTTACTAATGAAAAACTGTTTTTT
>TRBJ1-1|TRBV5-5|.|.
CASSLVGAGREAFF
TGTGCCAGCAGCTTGGTCGGGGCGGGCAGAGAAGCTTTCTTT
>TRBJ2-7|TRBV3-1/TRBV3-2|.|.
CASSRVISYEQYF
TGTGCCAGCAGCCGAGTAATCTCCTACGAGCAGTACTTC
>TRBJ2-2|TRBV30|TRBD2|.
CAWKASGGLNTGELFF
TGTGCCTGGAAGGCTAGCGGGGGCCTCAACACCGGGGAGCTGTTTTTT
>TRBJ2-3|TRBV7-9|.|once
CASSLFTDTQYF
TGTGCCAGCAGCTTATTTACAGATACGCAGTATTTT
>TRBJ1-4|TRBV6-6|.|.
CASFTYRRKLFF
TGTGCCTCCTTCACCTATAGAAGAAAACTGTTTTTT
>TRBJ1-5|TRBV1|.|.
CTSSPILHGAGVNQPQHF
TGCACCAGCAGCCCAATATTACATGGCGCAGGGGTAAATCAGCCCCAGCATTTT
>TRBJ1-1|TRBV30|.|.
CAWEQQLNTEAFF
TGTGCCTGGGAACAACAGTTGAACACTGAAGCTTTCTTT
>TRBJ1-1|TRBV20-1|.|.
CSARDLEAFF
TGCAGTGCTAGAGACCTTGAAGCTTTCTTT
>TRBJ1-1|TRBV11-2|.|once
CASSFRSWGTEAFF
TGTGCCAGCAGCTTCAGATCCTGGGGCACTGAAGCTTTCTTT
>TRBJ1-4|TRBV25-1|.|.
CASSDRLTNEKLFF
TGTGCCAGCAGTGACAGGCTAACTAATGAAAAACTGTTTTTT
>TRBJ2-7|TRBV5-4|.|few
CASSLRSGVRYEQYF
TGTGCCAGCAGCCTAAGGTCGGGAGTAAGGTACGAGCAGTACTTC